What follows are 29 T cell receptor beta chains derived from one specimen sequenced in a study of T-cell memory formation after mild COVID-19. TCRdb reanalysed the 5' RACE reads using MiXCR and keeps one entry per CDR3 protein. The sample records about 44,000 distinct CDR3 sequences, 6% to 8% being singletons. The sequenced material came from PBMCs or a T cell subset sorted from them (not recorded which). These receptors were obtained from a man younger than 35 who had mild COVID-19 (a few samples of this study predate the infection). Cell type and time point are not known.

This clonotype turned up a few times. The chain couples TRBV6-6 to TRBJ1-2; 9 bases are shared with TRBD1. This CDR3 spans 12 amino acids. Germline loops: CDR1 MNHNY, CDR2 SVGAGI (reference sequence). V shed 5 bases, J shed 8 bases, and the junction held 3 bases outside the gene matches. The CDR3 here is CASSRTGVGYTF. In nucleotides, the CDR3 is TGTGCCAGCAGTAGGACAGGGGTAGGCTACACCTTC.

The gene calls are TRBV7-9 and TRBJ2-1; maybe TRBD1 (5 bases). V was clipped by 2 bases and J by 7 bases, with 9 bases between them. CDR1 and CDR2 (germline): SEHNR, FQNEAQ (reference sequence). The CDR3 is made up of 13 amino acids. CDR3 region: CASSLSPGNEQFF. CDR3 in DNA: TGTGCCAGCAGCTTAAGCCCAGGGAATGAGCAGTTCTTC.

The table lists this clonotype with a few counts. This rearrangement joins TRBV29-1 to TRBJ1-2; weak D call: TRBD1 (6 bases). The CDR3 covers 13 residues. Germline V CDR1 and CDR2: SQVTM, ANQGSEA. V was shortened by 0 bases and J by 6 bases, with 11 bases between the two germline ends. The CDR3 protein is CSVEEQQGNGYTF. Here the CDR3 DNA reads TGCAGCGTTGAAGAACAACAGGGCAATGGCTACACCTTC.

The table lists this clonotype with a few counts. This chain uses TRBV9 with TRBJ2-1, with D possibly matching TRBD1 (5 bases). Trimming pared 0 bases from V and 9 bases from J, leaving 16 bases between. CDR1 is SGDLS, CDR2 YYNGEE, per germline. The CDR3 length is 15 residues. Here the CDR3 reads CASSVVGRGSGEQFF. The CDR3 DNA reads as TGTGCCAGCAGCGTAGTAGGAAGGGGCTCCGGTGAGCAGTTCTTC.

This clonotype appeared many times. V is TRBV20-1 and J is TRBJ2-7; tentative D call: TRBD2 (5 bases). The CDR3 length is 14 residues. Per the germline V gene, CDR1 is DFQATT and CDR2 is SNEGSKA (reference sequence). The V and J ends lost 3 bases and 0 bases respectively, with 12 bases between them. The CDR3 here is CSARNPGSSYEQYF. CDR3 sequence (DNA): TGCAGTGCTAGGAATCCGGGGTCCTCCTACGAGCAGTACTTC.

V is TRBV30 and J is TRBJ2-4, with no clear D. CDR1 GTSNPN and CDR2 SVGIG come from the germline V gene (reference sequence). The CDR3 is 11 amino acids. V was cut by 0 bases and J by 9 bases, with 6 bases left in between. The CDR3 sequence: CAWSVNRIQYF. The CDR3, as DNA: TGTGCCTGGAGTGTAAATCGCATTCAGTACTTC.

The sample holds many counts of this clonotype. The chain employs TRBV29-1 and TRBJ2-7, with D perhaps assigned TRBD1 or TRBD2 (7 bases each). The CDR3 runs 13 residues. Germline values: CDR1 SQVTM, CDR2 ANQGSEA. Trimming stripped 3 bases from V and 7 bases from J, with 16 bases between. The CDR3 DNA reads as TGCAGCGTTGACCGGCAGGGGGAGGGTGAGCAGTACTTC. Translated: CSVDRQGEGEQYF.

The sample holds many counts of this clonotype. The chain recombines TRBV6-5 with TRBJ2-5; D is perhaps TRBD1 (6 bases). The CDR3 loop spans 16 amino acids. Germline V gene data show CDR1 as MNHEY and CDR2 as SVGAGI. V lost 4 bases and J lost 5, with 20 bases in between. The CDR3 DNA sequence: TGTGCCAGCAGTTCGGCGGCAGGGGCCGGAGGCGAGACCCAGTACTTC. This sequence encodes CASSSAAGAGGETQYF.

This chain joins TRBV6-5 and TRBJ2-1, with D hard to call. The CDR3 length is 13 residues. CDR1 and CDR2 (germline): MNHEY, SVGAGI. With 3 bases removed from V and 7 bases from J, the gap between germline ends came to 10 bases. CDR3 DNA sequence: TGTGCCAGCAGTTATTCCCGCGGAAATGAGCAGTTCTTC. It yields the protein CASSYSRGNEQFF.

Only a few counts were recorded for this clonotype. The V and J genes are TRBV6-2 or TRBV6-3 and TRBJ2-7; 10 bases align to TRBD1. Looked up from germline, CDR1 is MNHEY and CDR2 is SVGEGT. With 4 bases clipped from V and 1 base from J, the junction kept 4 bases outside the gene matches. The CDR3 covers 15 residues. This chain's CDR3 is CASSSWDRGSYEQYV. The CDR3 DNA follows: TGTGCCAGCAGTTCCTGGGACAGGGGTTCCTACGAGCAGTACGTC.

This clonotype has only a few counts. The chain links TRBV7-2 to TRBJ1-6, with D perhaps TRBD1 (5 bases). Trimming took 3 bases from V and 10 from J, leaving 16 bases between them. Germline-derived CDR1 and CDR2 are SGHTA and FQGNSA. The CDR3 loop spans 15 amino acids. This CDR3 reads CASSFIRDRYSPLHF. CDR3 DNA: TGTGCCAGCAGCTTTATCCGGGACCGGTACTCACCCCTCCACTTT.

This chain joins TRBV14 and TRBJ1-2; TRBD1 agrees at 9 bases. CDR1 is SGHDN, CDR2 FVKESK, per germline. V gave up 2 bases and J gave up 5 bases; unmatched junction bases: 6. The CDR3 spans 15 residues. The CDR3 region has the DNA TGTGCCAGCAGCCAAAGCCCCGGGACAGGGTATGGCTACACCTTC. This codes for CASSQSPGTGYGYTF.

The chain links TRBV10-3 to TRBJ1-3; D ambiguous. The germline V gene has CDR1 ENHRY and CDR2 SYGVKD. CDR3 length equals 14 residues. V gave up 7 bases and J gave up 2 bases, with 12 bases separating them. The CDR3 reads CAIMRDTTGNTIYF. The CDR3 DNA reads as TGTGCCATCATGAGGGATACGACTGGAAACACCATATATTTT.

This clonotype was observed a handful of times. The chain couples TRBV29-1 to TRBJ1-5, with D hard to call. The V end lost 1 base, the J end lost 0 bases, and 4 bases lay between the germline ends. Germline CDR1 and CDR2: SQVTM and ANQGSEA. The CDR3 has 13 amino acids. The CDR3 sequence is CSVEVNSNQPQHF. In nucleotides, the CDR3 is TGCAGCGTTGAAGTAAATAGCAATCAGCCCCAGCATTTT. The variable domain in full, with the rest retrieved from reference TRBV29-1 and TRBJ1-5, is SAVISQKPSRDICQRGTSLTIQCQVDSQVTMMFWYRQQPGQSLTLIATANQGSEATYESGFVIDKFPISRPNLTFSTLTVSNMSPEDSSIYLCSVEVNSNQPQHFGDGTRLSIL.

The V gene is TRBV19, the J gene TRBJ2-1; 9 positions agree with TRBD1. The CDR3 spans 15 residues. The V gene's germline CDR1 is LNHDA and CDR2 SQIVND (reference sequence). V lost 7 bases and J lost 3; bases outside the gene matches: 7. Written as DNA, the CDR3 is TGTGCCAGTACGGGGGACAGGGATGGCTACAATGAGCAGTTCTTC. This encodes CASTGDRDGYNEQFF.

The rearrangement links TRBV21-1 to TRBJ2-7; the D segment call TRBD2 is taken from the table without a DNA check. TRBV21-1 is shown as a pseudogene. This CDR3 spans 20 amino acids. The CDR3 region has the DNA TGTGCCAGCAGCAAAGGTAATGGATTAAATTACAGGGTCCTCTGGTGGGAGCAGTACGTC. Its translation: CASSKGNGLNYRVLWWEQYV.

This clonotype was recorded a few times. V and J are TRBV6-2 or TRBV6-3 and TRBJ2-1; D is ambiguous. Trimming cost V 6 bases and J 8 bases, with 11 bases left between them. The CDR3 spans 12 residues. Germline V gene data show CDR1 as MNHEY and CDR2 as SVGEGT. The CDR3 here is CASSPSRYEQFF. The CDR3 DNA reads as TGTGCCAGCAGCCCGAGCAGGTATGAGCAGTTCTTC.

The rearrangement joins TRBV7-2 to TRBJ1-2; D unresolved. Germline V gene lookup returns CDR1 SGHTA and CDR2 FQGNSA. The V gene lost 0 bases and the J gene lost 0 bases, with 5 bases spanning the gap. This CDR3 contains 14 residues. CDR3 loop: CASSLARPNYGYTF. CDR3 coding DNA: TGTGCCAGCAGCTTAGCCAGACCTAACTATGGCTACACCTTC.

This clonotype was counted between two and nine times. J is TRBJ2-2 and V is TRBV7-2; possibly TRBD2 for D (5 bases). The CDR3 has 16 residues. Trimming removed 5 bases from V and 4 bases from J, with 17 bases in between. Germline CDR1 is SGHTA and CDR2 is FQGNSA. The CDR3 reads CASSGYGTRGTGELFF. CDR3 DNA: TGTGCCAGCAGCGGCTATGGAACTCGGGGCACCGGGGAGCTGTTTTTT.

This clonotype was observed a handful of times. V and J are TRBV6-5 and TRBJ2-2; D is ambiguous. CDR1 MNHEY and CDR2 SVGAGI come from the germline V gene. Trimming removed 0 bases from V and 3 bases from J, with 8 bases in between. This CDR3 contains 15 residues. CDR3 bases: TGTGCCAGCAGTTACTCCGAGCATTACACCGGGGAGCTGTTTTTT. Its protein product is CASSYSEHYTGELFF.

This clonotype was observed many times. The chain carries TRBV6-2 or TRBV6-3 and TRBJ2-7; TRBD1 aligns across 7 bases. CDR3 length: 12 residues. V gave up 5 bases and J gave up 7 bases; unmatched junction bases: 5. CDR1 is MNHEY and CDR2 is SVGEGT in the germline V gene. The CDR3 DNA reads as TGTGCCAGCAGTGACAGGGAGCGGGAGCAGTACGTC. Residues: CASSDREREQYV.

This clonotype was found a few times. J is TRBJ2-1 and V is TRBV5-1; TRBD2 is a possible D gene (6 bases). Trimming shortened V by 4 bases and J by 8 bases, and 16 bases separated the two germline ends. Per germline, CDR1 SGHRS and CDR2 YFSETQ. The length of the CDR3 is 14 residues. CDR3 sequence: CASSPLARGHEQFF. CDR3 nucleotide sequence: TGCGCCAGCAGCCCGCTAGCGCGGGGCCATGAGCAGTTCTTC.

The chain carries TRBV2 and TRBJ1-1; D not resolved. Germline V CDR1 and CDR2: SNHLY, FYNNEI. The CDR3 is 12 amino acids. Trimming stripped 8 bases from V and 4 bases from J, with 11 bases between. CDR3 sequence reads: CASRYGITEAFF. In DNA, the CDR3 is TGTGCCAGCCGATACGGGATCACTGAAGCTTTCTTT.

This clonotype was counted at least ten times. The V call is TRBV24-1, the J call TRBJ2-5; D not certain. The CDR3 loop spans 14 amino acids. Germline V gene data show CDR1 as KGHDR and CDR2 as SFDVKD. Trimming took 3 bases from V and 4 from J, leaving 11 bases between them. DNA for the CDR3: TGTGCCACCAGTGATGCTCAGACTGGAGAGACCCAGTACTTC. Translating gives CATSDAQTGETQYF.

This clonotype occurred a few times. This chain connects TRBV6-5 to TRBJ2-1, with 14 bases fitting TRBD2. Germline trimming cut 6 bases from V and 10 bases from J; bases unmatched to any gene: 8. This CDR3 comprises 15 residues. Germline CDR1 is MNHEY and CDR2 is SVGAGI. CDR3 amino acids: CASSYGTSGGWEQFF. The CDR3 DNA follows: TGTGCCAGCAGCTACGGGACTAGCGGGGGATGGGAGCAGTTCTTC.

The genes are TRBV5-1 and TRBJ2-1; a possible D gene is TRBD1 (5 bases). CDR1 and CDR2 (germline): SGHRS, YFSETQ. The germline V and J ends were trimmed by 6 bases and 8 bases, with 21 bases remaining between them. The CDR3 extends over 15 amino acids. The CDR3 protein is CASTTGQGWVDEQFF. CDR3 nucleotides: TGCGCCAGCACCACAGGTCAGGGTTGGGTCGATGAGCAGTTCTTC. Full variable domain (remainder filled in from reference TRBV5-1 and TRBJ2-1): KAGVTQTPRYLIKTRGQQVTLSCSPISGHRSVSWYQQTPGQGLQFLFEYFSETQRNKGNFPGRFSGRQFSNSRSEMNVSTLELGDSALYLCASTTGQGWVDEQFFGPGTRLTVL.

This clonotype was counted once. A much bigger clone sits one base away, suggesting this may be a read error. The CDR3 loop reads CATIRDSKTQYF. For the CDR3, the DNA is TGTGCCACCATCAGAGACTCGAAGACCCAGTACTTC. The V call is TRBV15, the J call TRBJ2-5; D is ambiguous. Germline values: CDR1 LNHNV, CDR2 YYDKDF (reference sequence). The CDR3 length is 12 residues. Full variable domain (outside the CDR3, taken from reference TRBV15 and TRBJ2-5): DAMVIQNPRYQVTQFGKPVTLSCSQTLNHNVMYWYQQKSSQAPKLLFHYYDKDFNNEADTPDNFQSRRPNTSFCFLDIRSPGLGDTAMYLCATIRDSKTQYFGPGTRLLVL.

This chain connects TRBV6-5 to TRBJ1-3, with D possibly matching TRBD1 (5 bases). Germline CDR1 and CDR2: MNHEY and SVGAGI. The CDR3 is 15 residues long. The ends were cut back, 3 bases at V and 0 bases at J, with 9 bases in the middle. CDR3 sequence reads: CASSYEGSSGNTIYF. Here the CDR3 DNA reads TGTGCCAGCAGTTATGAGGGGAGCTCTGGAAACACCATATATTTT.

This clonotype was recorded a few times. This chain uses TRBV19 with TRBJ2-7, with D tentatively TRBD2 (5 bases). The length of the CDR3 is 12 residues. Looked up from germline, CDR1 is LNHDA and CDR2 is SQIVND (reference sequence). Trimming shortened V by 3 bases and J by 3 bases, and 6 bases separated the two germline ends. The CDR3 is CASSIAGYEQYF. The CDR3 region has the DNA TGTGCCAGTAGTATCGCGGGCTACGAGCAGTACTTC.